Following are 20 T cell receptor beta chains from one sample sequenced in a study of T cells after yellow fever vaccination (dated by TCRdb to the late 2010s). Libraries were built with 5' RACE. Sequencing was performed on an Illumina HiSeq 2500. TCRdb handled the public reads itself, with Q25 trimming in fastp and clone calling in MiXCR, and kept productive beta chains. Entries that share a CDR3 protein sequence are merged under the most common genes and DNA. Recorded for this sample are around 550,000 distinct CDR3 sequences; roughly 21% of them occurred a single time. The ten largest clonotypes hold more than 13% of the sample. The treatment or condition label on this specimen signifies: live attenuated yellow fever vaccine strain. The sequencing used PBMCs, collected 15 days after the yellow fever booster vaccination. These receptors all come from a man aged 25 to 40 who received the YFV17D yellow fever vaccine.

The chain uses TRBV20-1 and TRBJ2-1; D is unclear. The CDR3 consists of 14 residues. Germline V gene sequence: CDR1 DFQATT, CDR2 SNEGSKA (reference sequence). V was trimmed by 3 bases and J by 6 bases, leaving 15 bases between them. In DNA, the CDR3 is TGCAGTGCTAGTTCCCGCGGTCTGGGCAATGAGCAGTTCTTC. Protein product: CSASSRGLGNEQFF.

This clonotype occurred a few times. The rearrangement uses TRBV12-3 or TRBV12-4 and TRBJ2-1; a possible D gene is TRBD1 (5 bases). V shed 5 bases and J shed 8 bases, with 13 bases lying between them. This CDR3 region has 13 residues. The CDR3 DNA follows: TGTGCCAGCAGTCCTCAGGGTAAACATGAGCAGTTCTTC. Translating gives CASSPQGKHEQFF.

This clonotype appeared a few times. The chain recombines TRBV27 with TRBJ2-3, with 11 bases fitting TRBD2. J was trimmed by 3 bases and V by 0 bases; bases with no gene match: 11. The CDR3 runs to 19 residues. Per the germline V gene, CDR1 is MNHEY and CDR2 is SMNVEV (reference sequence). CDR3 DNA sequence: TGTGCCAGCAGTTTATCGTACCCAACTAGCGGGAGTATTACAGATACGCAGTATTTT. Protein sequence: CASSLSYPTSGSITDTQYF.

In this sample, this clonotype turned up once. The chain has TRBV29-1 and TRBJ1-4; a weak D match, TRBD1 (5 bases). The CDR3 runs 12 residues. CDR1 is SQVTM, CDR2 ANQGSEA, per germline. The germline V and J ends were trimmed by 7 bases and 6 bases, with 12 bases remaining between them. CDR3 sequence: CSGLGGDEKLFF. CDR3 nucleotides: TGCAGCGGGCTTGGGGGGGATGAAAAACTGTTTTTT.

V and J are TRBV30 and TRBJ1-1; D is perhaps TRBD1 (6 bases). Trimming stripped 6 bases from V and 10 bases from J, with 21 bases between. CDR3 length: 13 amino acids. The germline V gene encodes CDR1 GTSNPN and CDR2 SVGIG (reference sequence). The CDR3 is CACGRGAPTIAFF. CDR3 bases: TGTGCCTGCGGACGGGGGGCGCCGACGATAGCTTTCTTT.

This clonotype was observed a few times. This chain connects TRBV15 to TRBJ2-7; perhaps TRBD2 as D (6 bases). CDR1 LNHNV and CDR2 YYDKDF come from the germline V gene (reference sequence). Trimming removed 4 bases from V and 2 bases from J, with 9 bases in between. This CDR3 spans 13 amino acids. CDR3 amino acids: CATSKGEAYEQYF. The CDR3 DNA reads TGTGCCACCAGCAAAGGGGAGGCCTACGAGCAGTACTTC.

This chain links TRBV10-3 with TRBJ1-2; D gene uncertain. Deletions cut 3 bases from V and 5 bases from J, with 13 bases between. The CDR3 is 14 residues long. Germline-derived CDR1 and CDR2 are ENHRY and SYGVKD. The chain's CDR3 is CAISETSRSYGYTF. The DNA of the CDR3 is TGTGCCATCAGTGAAACATCAAGGTCATATGGCTACACCTTC.

This clonotype showed up just once. The chain has TRBV6-5 and TRBJ1-4; D is perhaps TRBD1 (5 bases). The germline gives CDR1 MNHEY, CDR2 SVGAGI. This CDR3 region has 16 residues. Between the trimmed V and J ends, which lost 2 bases and 6 bases, there was a span of 16 bases. The DNA for the CDR3 is TGTGCCAGCAGTTACCCGCGGGCGGGACGGGATGAAAAACTGTTTTTT. Translated: CASSYPRAGRDEKLFF.

This sequence joins TRBV5-1 and TRBJ2-7; 8 bases match TRBD1. CDR1 SGHRS and CDR2 YFSETQ come from the germline V gene. This CDR3 is built from 13 residues. J lost 6 bases, V lost 4 bases, and 6 bases had no gene match. For the CDR3, the DNA is TGCGCCAGCAGCCCGGGACAGGTTGGCGAGCAGTACTTC. Residues: CASSPGQVGEQYF.

This sequence joins TRBV4-3 and TRBJ2-3, with D possibly TRBD2 on 5 matching bases. This CDR3 is 16 amino acids long. With 5 bases removed from V and 0 bases from J, the gap between germline ends came to 15 bases. Germline CDR1 and CDR2: LGHNA and YSLEER. The CDR3 DNA is TGCGCCAGCAGCGAGTTGGGGAGTGGGAGCACAGATACGCAGTATTTT. Translated, it gives CASSELGSGSTDTQYF.

This clonotype has more than one count but fewer than ten. This CDR3 is CASSLVLGNGYEQYF. In DNA, the CDR3 is TGTGCCAGCAGCTTAGTCCTGGGAAACGGGTACGAGCAGTACTTC. The rearrangement links TRBV7-8 to TRBJ2-7; D is unresolved. The CDR3 is 15 residues long. The ends were cut back, 1 base at V and 4 bases at J, with 14 bases in the middle. CDR1 is SGHVS, CDR2 FQNEAQ, per germline.

The V call is TRBV13, the J call TRBJ1-1; D is perhaps TRBD1 (6 bases). Germline V gives CDR1 PRHDT, CDR2 FYEKMQ (reference sequence). This CDR3 has 19 amino acids. V dropped 2 bases and J dropped 0 bases, with 22 bases sitting between them. This chain's CDR3 is CASSLRGPGTYPLNTEAFF. DNA of the CDR3: TGTGCCAGCAGCTTACGGGGGCCGGGGACCTACCCACTGAACACTGAAGCTTTCTTT.

V usage is TRBV5-1 and J usage is TRBJ2-3; 14 bases align to TRBD2. The CDR3 contains 18 residues. Germline V gives CDR1 SGHRS, CDR2 YFSETQ. V was pared by 2 bases and J by 2 bases, with 7 bases of the junction left unmatched. The CDR3 sequence: CASSFPGTSGGPTDTQYF. The CDR3 DNA is TGCGCCAGCAGCTTCCCCGGGACTAGCGGGGGACCCACAGATACGCAGTATTTT.

V is TRBV10-2 and J is TRBJ2-7; D remains unclear. The length of the CDR3 is 13 residues. The germline gives CDR1 WSHSY, CDR2 SAAADI. Trimming stripped 2 bases from V and 4 bases from J, with 9 bases between. The CDR3 sequence is CASSEDGDYEQYF. CDR3 in DNA: TGCGCCAGCAGTGAGGACGGCGATTACGAGCAGTACTTC.

The V call is TRBV5-1, the J call TRBJ1-2, with a tentative D call TRBD1 (6 bases). The CDR3 contains 16 residues. CDR1 is SGHRS and CDR2 is YFSETQ in the germline V gene. The germline V and J ends were trimmed by 0 bases and 7 bases, with 19 bases remaining between them. The CDR3 reads CASSLGGTGRPLGYTF. The CDR3 bases are TGCGCCAGCAGCTTGGGGGGTACAGGGCGGCCCCTTGGCTACACCTTC. Supplemented by reference TRBV5-1 and TRBJ1-2, the full variable domain reads KAGVTQTPRYLIKTRGQQVTLSCSPISGHRSVSWYQQTPGQGLQFLFEYFSETQRNKGNFPGRFSGRQFSNSRSEMNVSTLELGDSALYLCASSLGGTGRPLGYTFGSGTRLTVV.

This chain connects TRBV3-1 to TRBJ2-6; D gene ambiguous. Germline V lookup: CDR1 LGHDT, CDR2 YNNKEL (reference sequence). The V and J ends lost 2 bases and 2 bases respectively, with 7 bases between them. This CDR3 has 15 residues. The DNA of the CDR3 is TGTGCCAGCAGCCAACGGGCAGCTGGGGCCAACGTCCTGACTTTC. It translates to CASSQRAAGANVLTF.

This clonotype has more than one count but fewer than ten. V and J are TRBV5-1 and TRBJ2-6; a possible D gene is TRBD1 (6 bases). CDR1 is SGHRS and CDR2 is YFSETQ in the germline V gene. V was cut by 0 bases and J by 1 base, with 11 bases left in between. CDR3 length: 17 amino acids. The DNA for the CDR3 is TGCGCCAGCAGCTTGGCCCAGGGGTATTCTGGGGCCAACGTCCTGACTTTC. It specifies CASSLAQGYSGANVLTF.

This clonotype was seen a handful of times. The chain uses TRBV20-1 and TRBJ1-1, with 8 positions matching TRBD1. Trimming removed 5 bases from V and 1 base from J; junction bases left unmatched: 6. Germline V gives CDR1 DFQATT, CDR2 SNEGSKA (reference sequence). The CDR3 has 14 amino acids. In nucleotides, the CDR3 is TGCAGTGCTTCTACAGGGGGAGGGAACACTGAAGCTTTCTTT. Translating it yields CSASTGGGNTEAFF.

The chain recombines TRBV18 with TRBJ2-2; D might be TRBD2 (6 bases). Germline values: CDR1 KGHSH, CDR2 LQKENI. The CDR3 runs 16 residues. V was shortened by 6 bases and J by 0 bases, with 14 bases between the two germline ends. The CDR3 sequence: CASSHGLPTNTGELFF. The CDR3, as DNA: TGTGCCAGCTCTCATGGACTACCCACGAACACCGGGGAGCTGTTTTTT.

The chain recombines TRBV10-1 with TRBJ2-1, with 13 bases fitting TRBD2. CDR3 length: 17 amino acids. Per germline, CDR1 WNHNN and CDR2 SYGVQD (reference sequence). V trimming: 0 bases; J trimming: 2 bases; junction bases outside the gene matches: 1. CDR3 residues: CASSESGTSGTYNEQFF. The CDR3 bases are TGCGCCAGCAGTGAGTCCGGGACTAGCGGGACCTACAATGAGCAGTTCTTC.